The rows below give T cell receptor beta chains drawn from one sample of a study of shared clonotypes between healthy human individuals. Using immunoSEQ multiplex PCR, the repertoire was profiled, and TCRdb retains in-frame clones only, with some absent. This repertoire shows approximately 1.9 million clones, around 93% found once; its top ten account for roughly 1.7%. Specimen: naive CD8+ T cells from PBMCs. Source of these receptors: a man aged 18 to 30 in good health. Some clones in this sample may be carry-over from other donors' samples. The CDR3 runs from the conserved cysteine through the conserved F or W. D genes are given only for firm matches. The size field is filled for only some rows; it gives once, few, many or a size class.

TRBV7-6	-	TRBD1	14	TRBJ1-2	CASSPGTVSYGYTF	TGTGCCAGCAGCCCGGGGACAGTTTCCTATGGCTACACCTTC
TRBV30	-	-	13	TRBJ2-1	CAWSPPIAGEQFF	TGTGCCTGGAGTCCGCCGATTGCGGGTGAGCAGTTCTTC
TRBV5-1	-	TRBD2	15	TRBJ2-1	CASTRTSGRINEQFF	TGCGCCAGCACTCGGACTAGCGGGAGAATAAATGAGCAGTTCTTC
TRBV6-5	-	TRBD1	15	TRBJ2-5	CASSQSDRAWETQYF	TGTGCCAGCAGCCAGTCGGACAGGGCATGGGAGACCCAGTACTTC
TRBV27	-	TRBD1	15	TRBJ2-7	CASSARDSLSYEQYF	TGTGCCAGCAGTGCACGGGACAGCCTGTCCTACGAGCAGTACTTC
TRBV7-9	once	-	14	TRBJ2-2	CASTLSGNTGELFF	TGTGCCAGCACCCTGTCAGGGAACACCGGGGAGCTGTTTTTT
TRBV30	-	-	14	TRBJ1-1	CAWTPTGENTEAFF	TGTGCCTGGACTCCGACAGGAGAGAACACTGAAGCTTTCTTT
TRBV11-2	-	TRBD1	16	TRBJ2-4	CASSLVTGDVKNIQYF	TGTGCCAGCAGCTTAGTCACAGGGGATGTCAAAAACATTCAGTACTTC
TRBV2	-	-	12	TRBJ2-5	CASTKYQETQYF	TGTGCCAGCACTAAGTACCAAGAGACCCAGTACTTC
TRBV7-9	-	-	14	TRBJ2-5	CASSKEGGAETQYF	TGTGCCAGCAGCAAAGAAGGTGGGGCAGAGACCCAGTACTTC
TRBV10-3	-	-	15	TRBJ2-7	CAISDPSTSSYEQYF	TGTGCCATCAGTGACCCCTCTACTAGTTCCTACGAGCAGTACTTC
TRBV5-1	-	-	12	TRBJ2-7	CASSSDSYEQYF	TGCGCCAGCAGCAGCGACAGCTACGAGCAGTACTTC
TRBV19	-	-	16	TRBJ2-1	CASSMVLALSYNEQFF	TGTGCCAGTAGTATGGTCCTAGCGCTCTCCTACAATGAGCAGTTCTTC
TRBV7-9	-	TRBD1	15	TRBJ2-2	CASRPRTGAVGELFF	TGTGCCAGCAGACCAAGAACAGGGGCGGTCGGGGAGCTGTTTTTT
TRBV11-1	-	-	14	TRBJ2-7	CASSPRGRGYEQYF	TGTGCCAGCAGCCCTAGGGGACGGGGCTACGAGCAGTACTTC
TRBV30	-	TRBD2	18	TRBJ2-1	CAWSSSGTSGVSYNEQFF	TGTGCCTGGAGTTCCTCCGGGACTAGCGGGGTCTCCTACAATGAGCAGTTCTTC
TRBV7-6	-	TRBD1	17	TRBJ1-5	CASSVDDRVYSNQPQHF	TGTGCCAGCAGCGTCGATGACAGGGTTTATAGCAATCAGCCCCAGCATTTT
TRBV4-3	-	-	16	TRBJ2-3	CASSQDGQGRTDTQYF	TGCGCCAGCAGCCAAGATGGGCAGGGCCGCACAGATACGCAGTATTTT
TRBV7-9	few	-	15	TRBJ1-4	CASSFPDSREEKLFF	TGTGCCAGCAGCTTCCCGGACTCAAGGGAGGAAAAACTGTTTTTT
TRBV5-6	-	-	14	TRBJ1-1	CASSLAGELVEAFF	TGTGCCAGCAGCTTGGCCGGCGAACTAGTTGAAGCTTTCTTT
TRBV27	-	-	12	TRBJ2-7	CASSPNYYEQYF	TGTGCCAGCAGTCCCAATTACTACGAGCAGTACTTC
TRBV27	-	TRBD2	15	TRBJ2-1	CASRVTSGIYNEQFF	TGTGCCAGCAGAGTTACTAGCGGGATTTACAATGAGCAGTTCTTC
TRBV30	-	TRBD2	17	TRBJ2-4	CAGSPGTSGRARNIQYF	TGTGCCGGTTCCCCCGGGACTAGCGGGAGGGCGAGGAACATTCAGTACTTC
TRBV11-1	-	-	14	TRBJ1-2	CASSLNRGDYGYTF	TGTGCCAGCAGCTTAAATCGTGGGGACTATGGCTACACCTTC
TRBV7-3	-	TRBD1	13	TRBJ1-2	CASSVTGGDGYTF	TGTGCCAGCAGCGTAACAGGGGGCGACGGCTACACCTTC
TRBV7-9	-	-	12	TRBJ1-1	CASTRRDIEAFF	TGTGCCAGCACCAGACGGGACATTGAAGCTTTCTTT
TRBV27	-	-	14	TRBJ2-1	CASSSRTVRNEQFF	TGTGCCAGCAGTTCACGGACAGTCCGAAATGAGCAGTTCTTC
TRBV7-8	-	-	16	TRBJ2-7	CASSLAPDSASYEQYF	TGTGCCAGCAGCTTAGCCCCGGACAGTGCCTCCTACGAGCAGTACTTC
TRBV27	-	TRBD1	15	TRBJ2-3	CASSTYRGSTDTQYF	TGTGCCAGCAGTACCTACAGGGGTTCCACAGATACGCAGTATTTT
TRBV29-1	-	-	15	TRBJ2-2	CSVEGAETNTGELFF	TGCAGCGTTGAAGGAGCGGAGACGAACACCGGGGAGCTGTTTTTT
TRBV29-1	-	-	12	TRBJ1-1	CSVRWVNTEAFF	TGCAGCGTGAGGTGGGTGAACACTGAAGCTTTCTTT
TRBV27	-	-	15	TRBJ1-1	CASSLLARMNTEAFF	TGTGCCAGCAGTTTATTGGCCAGGATGAACACTGAAGCTTTCTTT
TRBV29-1	-	-	13	TRBJ1-5	CSAEAGNNQPQHF	TGCAGCGCCGAGGCCGGGAACAATCAGCCCCAGCATTTT
TRBV2	once	-	15	TRBJ2-3	CATLFRSQERDTQYF	TGTGCCACCCTTTTCCGTTCTCAGGAAAGAGATACGCAGTATTTT
TRBV7-3	few	-	16	TRBJ1-2	CASSPAGGHTSYGYTF	TGTGCCAGCAGCCCTGCTGGCGGACACACAAGCTATGGCTACACCTTC
TRBV7-3	-	TRBD2	15	TRBJ2-3	CASSYSGTWADTQYF	TGTGCCAGCAGCTATAGCGGGACTTGGGCGGATACGCAGTATTTT
TRBV5-4	once	TRBD2	17	TRBJ2-7	CASSYPPEREGGYEQYF	TGTGCCAGCAGCTACCCCCCTGAGCGGGAGGGTGGATACGAGCAGTACTTC
TRBV7-3	-	TRBD1	16	TRBJ2-2	CASSPQGRGLVGELFF	TGTGCCAGCAGCCCCCAAGGAAGGGGGCTGGTCGGGGAGCTGTTTTTT
TRBV5-8	-	-	13	TRBJ2-1	CASRQAWDNEQFF	TGTGCCAGCAGACAAGCCTGGGACAATGAGCAGTTCTTC
TRBV6-5	-	-	14	TRBJ2-1	CASSYSTASGEQFF	TGTGCCAGCAGTTACTCGACAGCGTCAGGTGAGCAGTTCTTC
TRBV6-1	once	-	12	TRBJ2-7	CATLPDGYEQYF	TGTGCCACCCTTCCGGATGGCTACGAGCAGTACTTC
TRBV2	-	TRBD1	15	TRBJ2-7	CASSEGQGLSYEQYF	TGTGCCAGCAGTGAGGGACAGGGCCTCTCCTACGAGCAGTACTTC
TRBV6-5	-	-	13	TRBJ2-2	CASSYKRGRELFF	TGTGCCAGCAGTTACAAGAGGGGCCGGGAGCTGTTTTTT
TRBV19	-	TRBD1	13	TRBJ1-2	CASADRARYGYTF	TGTGCCAGTGCGGACAGGGCACGCTATGGCTACACCTTC
TRBV6-4	-	TRBD2	11	TRBJ2-1	CATREGNEQFF	TGTGCCACCAGGGAGGGCAATGAGCAGTTCTTC
TRBV27	-	-	11	TRBJ2-7	CASSLGAEQYF	TGTGCCAGCAGTTTAGGAGCCGAGCAGTACTTC
TRBV9	-	-	17	TRBJ1-1	CASSSHPGGGGGTEAFF	TGTGCCAGCAGCTCCCACCCAGGAGGGGGTGGTGGCACTGAAGCTTTCTTT
TRBV27	-	-	15	TRBJ1-1	CASSFGTPRVTEAFF	TGTGCCAGCAGTTTTGGGACACCTAGGGTCACTGAAGCTTTCTTT
TRBV11-2	-	TRBD1	17	TRBJ1-1	CASSFHLGDRDRSEAFF	TGTGCCAGCAGCTTTCACCTCGGGGACAGGGACCGAAGTGAAGCTTTCTTT
TRBV28	-	-	15	TRBJ1-3	CASSLLSRRGNTIYF	TGTGCCAGCAGTCTCCTATCACGGCGGGGAAACACCATATATTTT